This paragraph covers one TCR beta chain sequence. The entry originates in a study of T cells in Graves' hyperthyroidism and ophthalmopathy. Trimming at V came to 1 base and at J to 0 bases, leaving 4 bases not matched to a gene. Germline V lookup: CDR1 LGHDT, CDR2 YNNKEL (reference sequence). The length of the CDR3 is 20 residues. Researchers amplified the TCR beta CDR3 regions from RNA transcripts. RT-PCR in the first round (using the HTBI primer set) targeted the TCR CDR3. TCRdb reanalysed the multiplex PCR reads using MiXCR and keeps one entry per CDR3 protein. The repertoire holds about 420,000 distinct CDR3 sequences, with approximately 15% as singletons. Patients were excluded for uncontrolled infection, other autoimmune disease, pregnancy or lactation. The study based diagnoses on clinical symptoms, serum thyroxine and TRAb, thyroid ultrasound and orbital computed tomography.

The TCR sequence derives from a woman younger than 30 with Graves' hyperthyroidism. The specimen sequenced was blood. The genes are TRBV3-1 and TRBJ2-6; 15 bases fit TRBD2. CDR3 region: CASSQGTSGGEFSGANVLTF. The CDR3 nucleotides read TGTGCCAGCAGCCAAGGGACTAGCGGGGGGGAATTCTCTGGGGCCAACGTCCTGACTTTC.